This T cell receptor (beta chain) was obtained from a study of regulatory T cells in long-lasting Graves disease. Time point described: persistent/refractory GD, antithyroid drugs over 5 years with positive TRAb. PBMC RNA served as the TCR library source. The authors built TCR beta libraries using iRepertoire HTBI primers and Arm-PCR of CDR3 regions. MiXCR was run by TCRdb on the multiplex PCR reads, yielding one entry per CDR3 protein. The sample lists more than 650,000 distinct CDR3 sequences, 30% occurring once. As concerns this clonotype: A much larger clonotype is one base distant, so this may be a read error.

Trimming removed 3 bases from V and 9 bases from J, with 12 bases in between. The CDR3 covers 14 residues. The specimen was peripheral blood mononuclear cells (PBMCs), collected when the disease was refractory, from a patient treated with antithyroid drugs. The rearrangement links TRBV12-3 or TRBV12-4 to TRBJ1-6; D is uncertain. The receptor's source is a female donor with Graves disease. The CDR3 protein is CASSLVTSTSPLHF. The CDR3 nucleotides are TGTGCCAGCAGTTTGGTGACATCTACTTCACCCCTCCACTTT.